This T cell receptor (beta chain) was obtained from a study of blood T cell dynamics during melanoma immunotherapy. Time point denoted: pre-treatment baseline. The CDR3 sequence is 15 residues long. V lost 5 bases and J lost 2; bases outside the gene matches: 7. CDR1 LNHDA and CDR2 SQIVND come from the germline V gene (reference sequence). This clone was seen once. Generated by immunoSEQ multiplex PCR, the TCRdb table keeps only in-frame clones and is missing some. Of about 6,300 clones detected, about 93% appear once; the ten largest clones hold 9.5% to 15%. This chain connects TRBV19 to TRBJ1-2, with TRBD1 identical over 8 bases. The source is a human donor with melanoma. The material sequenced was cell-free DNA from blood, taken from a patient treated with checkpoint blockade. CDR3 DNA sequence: TGTGCCAGTAGTGTTCAGGGGGCGGGGAACTATGGCTACACCTTC. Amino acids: CASSVQGAGNYGYTF.